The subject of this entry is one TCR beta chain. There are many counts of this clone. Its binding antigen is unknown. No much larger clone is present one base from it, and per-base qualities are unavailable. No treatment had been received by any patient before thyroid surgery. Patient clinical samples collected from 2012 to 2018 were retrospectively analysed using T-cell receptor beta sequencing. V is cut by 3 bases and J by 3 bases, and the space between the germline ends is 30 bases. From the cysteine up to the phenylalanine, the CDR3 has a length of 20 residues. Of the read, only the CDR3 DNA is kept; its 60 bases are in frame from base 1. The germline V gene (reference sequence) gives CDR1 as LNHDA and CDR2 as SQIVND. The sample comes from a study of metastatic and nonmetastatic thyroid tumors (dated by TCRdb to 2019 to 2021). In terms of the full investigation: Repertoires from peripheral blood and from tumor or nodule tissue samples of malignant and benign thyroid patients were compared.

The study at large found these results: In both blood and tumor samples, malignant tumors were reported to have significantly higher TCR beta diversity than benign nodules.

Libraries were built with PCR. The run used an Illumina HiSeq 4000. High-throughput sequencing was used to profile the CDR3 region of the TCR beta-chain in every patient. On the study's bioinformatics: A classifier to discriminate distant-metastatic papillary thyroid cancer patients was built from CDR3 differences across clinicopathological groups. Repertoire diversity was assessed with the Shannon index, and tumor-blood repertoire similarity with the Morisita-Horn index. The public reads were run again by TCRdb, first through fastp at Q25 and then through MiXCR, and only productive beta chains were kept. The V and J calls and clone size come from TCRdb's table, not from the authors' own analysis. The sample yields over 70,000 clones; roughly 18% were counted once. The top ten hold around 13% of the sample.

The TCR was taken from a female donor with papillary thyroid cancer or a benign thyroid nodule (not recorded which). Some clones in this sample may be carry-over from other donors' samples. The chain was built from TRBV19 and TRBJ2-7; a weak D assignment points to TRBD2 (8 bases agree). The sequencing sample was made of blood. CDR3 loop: CASSMTSVWAKQGGLYEQYF. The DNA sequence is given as TGTGCCAGTAGTATGACTAGCGTCTGGGCAAAACAAGGGGGCCTCTACGAGCAGTACTTC.